This entry is about one T cell receptor beta chain. Antigen: not known. A single record per CDR3 protein comes from TCRdb applying MiXCR to the PCR reads. Seen here are about 18,000 distinct CDR3 sequences, 55% to 65% observed once, and the top ten hold just over 1%. The data derive from a study of vaccination and CD4 T cells after COVID-19. Study background: Post-vaccine specimens were obtained a median 72 days after dose two (range 14 to 241). General study findings and limits: Convalescent participants were relatively few, and none had early post-infection timepoints studied.

Convalescent patients tested SARS-CoV-2 PCR positive from March to December 2020, before Alpha, Beta and Delta emerged. The CDR3 contains 11 residues. With 6 bases removed from V and 5 bases from J, the gap between germline ends came to 7 bases. Germline CDR1 and CDR2: MDHEN and SYDVKM. The TCR sequence derives from a human donor who had recovered from COVID-19. The chain combines TRBV28 with TRBJ2-5, with D uncertain. The input for sequencing was CD4+ T cells from blood, taken before SARS-CoV-2 vaccination. This CDR3 reads CASSRVETQYF. CDR3 nucleotide sequence: TGTGCCAGCAGCCGGGTGGAGACCCAGTACTTC.